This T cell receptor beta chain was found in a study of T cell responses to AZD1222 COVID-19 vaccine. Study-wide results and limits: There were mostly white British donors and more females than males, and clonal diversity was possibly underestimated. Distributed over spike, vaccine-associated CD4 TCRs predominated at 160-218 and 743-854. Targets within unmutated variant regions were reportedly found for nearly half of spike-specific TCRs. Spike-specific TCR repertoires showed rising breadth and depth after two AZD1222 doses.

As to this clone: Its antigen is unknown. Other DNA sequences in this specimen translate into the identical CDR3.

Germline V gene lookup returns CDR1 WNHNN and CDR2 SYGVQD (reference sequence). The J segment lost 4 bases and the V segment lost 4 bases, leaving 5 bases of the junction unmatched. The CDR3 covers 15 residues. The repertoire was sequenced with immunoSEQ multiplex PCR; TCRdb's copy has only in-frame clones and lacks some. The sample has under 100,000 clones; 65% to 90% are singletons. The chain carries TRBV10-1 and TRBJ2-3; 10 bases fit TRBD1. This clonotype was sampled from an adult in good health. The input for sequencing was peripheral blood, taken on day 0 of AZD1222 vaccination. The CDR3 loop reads CASSGGQGGADTQYF. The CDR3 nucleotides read TGCGCCAGCAGTGGCGGACAGGGGGGCGCAGATACGCAGTATTTT.